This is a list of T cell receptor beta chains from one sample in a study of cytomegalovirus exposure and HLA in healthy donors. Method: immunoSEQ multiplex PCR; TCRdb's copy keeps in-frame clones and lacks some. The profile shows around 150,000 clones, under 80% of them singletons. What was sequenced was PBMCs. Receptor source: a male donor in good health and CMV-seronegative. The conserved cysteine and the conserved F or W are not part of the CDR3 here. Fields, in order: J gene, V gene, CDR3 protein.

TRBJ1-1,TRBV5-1,ASRLTGGGPTEAF
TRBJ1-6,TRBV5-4,ASSLAGSGTGRQSPLH
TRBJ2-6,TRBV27,ASSLRQGAGANVLT
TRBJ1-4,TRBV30,ASTRQSNEKLF
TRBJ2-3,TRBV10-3,AISESRLAGTDTQY
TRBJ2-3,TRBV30,AWSFGETDTQY
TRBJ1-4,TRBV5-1,ASSLEIQGSGKLF
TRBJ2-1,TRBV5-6,ASSGGLVDEQF
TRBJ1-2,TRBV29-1,SARTQGQGWNYGYT
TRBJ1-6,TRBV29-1,SVAQNYNSPLH
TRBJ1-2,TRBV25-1,ASSDGGGDYGYT
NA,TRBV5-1,ASSIQGNSYEQY
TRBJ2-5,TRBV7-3,ASSFRGRETQY
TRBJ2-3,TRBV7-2,ASSSGQGVTDTQY
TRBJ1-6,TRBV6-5,ASSGSTGVGSPLH
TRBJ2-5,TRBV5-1,ASSSWTGGLAGVSRAEEAQY
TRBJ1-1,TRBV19,ASSTYRTRHTEAF
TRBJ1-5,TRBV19,ASSGDTMHQPQH
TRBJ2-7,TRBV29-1,SVEVGGAREQY
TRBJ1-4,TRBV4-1,ASSQDRSQNEKLF
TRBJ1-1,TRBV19,ASSIVFLRGQIFEAF
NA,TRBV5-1,ASSIYTDSYEQY
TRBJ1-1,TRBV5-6,ASSLRAGRDTEAF
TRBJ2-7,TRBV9,ASSVEGTSGGYEQY
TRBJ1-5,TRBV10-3,AITRDRGEPQH
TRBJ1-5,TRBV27,ASSPGLLSNQPQH
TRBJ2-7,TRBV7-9,ASSPVAAAYEQY